A selection of T cell receptor beta chains follows, all from one sample in a study of cytomegalovirus exposure and HLA in healthy donors. Profiled with immunoSEQ multiplex PCR; TCRdb holds only in-frame clones, not every one. The sample consists of 190,000 or so clones, more than 75% of them appearing once. The specimen was PBMCs. Source of these receptors: a male donor in good health and CMV-seropositive. The CDR3 runs from the conserved cysteine through the conserved F or W. The D gene is left open where the match is weak. Expanded clones get a size class; other rows say once, few or many, or leave the size out.

DNA	CDR3	V	J	size	D
TGTGCCAGCAGCCCAACAGGGACTAGCGGGCAACCCTACGAGCAGTACTTC	CASSPTGTSGQPYEQYF	TRBV13	TRBJ2-7	-	TRBD2
TGTGCCAGCAGCCAAGAACGAGGTACGTCGTTAACCACTGAAGCTTTCTTT	CASSQERGTSLTTEAFF	TRBV14	TRBJ1-1	-	-
TGTGCCAGCAGCCGCCTGGGACAGCCAGATACCTACGAGCAGTACTTC	CASSRLGQPDTYEQYF	TRBV7-2	TRBJ2-7	-	TRBD1
TGCGCCAGCAGCCAACTAGCGGGCTCCCACAATGAGCAGTTCTTC	CASSQLAGSHNEQFF	TRBV4-1	TRBJ2-1	-	TRBD2
TGTGCCAGTAGTATGACAGGACCCACAGATACGCAGTATTTT	CASSMTGPTDTQYF	TRBV19	TRBJ2-3	-	-
TGTGCCAGCAGCCCAACGGGACAGGGCAATCAGCCCCAGCATTTT	CASSPTGQGNQPQHF	TRBV5-5	TRBJ1-5	-	TRBD1
TGTGCCAGCAGTGAATGGGACAGACAAGAGACCCAGTACTTC	CASSEWDRQETQYF	TRBV6-5	TRBJ2-5	-	TRBD1
TGTGCCAGCAGCGGAACCGGGACAGACCGAAACACCATATATTTT	CASSGTGTDRNTIYF	TRBV7-9	TRBJ1-3	-	TRBD1
TGTGCCAGCAGCCCCGGAAAGGCGGGTGAAGCTTTCTTT	CASSPGKAGEAFF	TRBV14	TRBJ1-1	-	-
TGTGCCAGCAGCGTAGAGGAGGAGGTCTACGAGCAGTACTTC	CASSVEEEVYEQYF	TRBV9	TRBJ2-7	-	-
TGTGCCAGCAGTGAATCTAGGCTTAGCTCCTACAATGAGCAGTTCTTC	CASSESRLSSYNEQFF	TRBV25-1	TRBJ2-1	once	-
TGCGCCAGCAGCCATGACAGGGGGCATGGGGAAAAACTGTTTTTT	CASSHDRGHGEKLFF	TRBV4-1	TRBJ1-4	once	TRBD1
TGTGCCACCAGCAAGACAGCCACTGAAGCTTTCTTT	CATSKTATEAFF	TRBV15	TRBJ1-1	-	-
TGTGCCATAGCATGGACTAGCGGGACGTACAATGAGCAGTTCTTC	CAIAWTSGTYNEQFF	TRBV10-3	TRBJ2-1	-	TRBD2
TGTGCCAGCAGTTTAATAAAAGAGGGCGAGCAGTACTTC	CASSLIKEGEQYF	TRBV28	TRBJ2-7	-	-
TGCGCCAGCAGCCAACTAGGGGTGGGTACAGATGCGCAGTATTTT	CASSQLGVGTDAQYF	TRBV4-3	TRBJ2-3	-	-
TGTGCCAGTAGTGCGAGGGTAGTGAACACTGAAGCTTTCTTT	CASSARVVNTEAFF	TRBV19	TRBJ1-1	-	-
TGTGCCAGCAGCGGGACAGGGGGCAAGCAGACCCAGTACTTC	CASSGTGGKQTQYF	TRBV9	TRBJ2-5	-	TRBD1
TGTGCCAGCAGCTTGGGGACAGGCTTACAAGAGACCCAGTACTTC	CASSLGTGLQETQYF	TRBV5-8	TRBJ2-5	-	TRBD1
TGTGCCAGCAGTTATCGACTAGCGGGGGAAACCCAGTACTTC	CASSYRLAGETQYF	TRBV6-5	TRBJ2-5	-	TRBD2
TGTGCCAGCAGCCAAGATCCAGGGCTCTGGTACGAGCAGTACTTC	CASSQDPGLWYEQYF	TRBV4-2	TRBJ2-7	-	-
TGTGCCATCAGACCGGACAGTGGTAATTCACCCCTCCACTTT	CAIRPDSGNSPLHF	TRBV7-9	TRBJ1-6	-	-
TGTGCCAGCAGTTTATCTCCCGGGACAGCGAACTACTTC	CASSLSPGTANYF	TRBV27	TRBJ2-7	-	TRBD1
TGTGCCAGTAGAGAAGCGCCCAATGAGCAGTTCTTC	CASREAPNEQFF	TRBV19	TRBJ2-1	-	-
TGTGCCAGCAGCCAGCAGGACAGAGAACGTTATTCACCCCTCCACTTT	CASSQQDRERYSPLHF	TRBV9	TRBJ1-6	-	-
TGTGCCAGCAGTTACGCGGGGGGACCCTTCAACGAGCAGTACTTC	CASSYAGGPFNEQYF	TRBV6-5	TRBJ2-7	-	TRBD2
TGTGCCAGCAGCCCAGAACAGGGGGCCCTCTACGAGCAGTACTTC	CASSPEQGALYEQYF	TRBV7-6	TRBJ2-7	-	TRBD1
TGTGCCAGCAGCTTCGGGGGAGGGCGTGAAGATACGCAGTATTTT	CASSFGGGREDTQYF	TRBV5-4	TRBJ2-3	once	TRBD2
TGTGCCAGCAGCCCCTCAGCGGGGGCGCGGACTGAAGCTTTCTTT	CASSPSAGARTEAFF	TRBV14	TRBJ1-1	-	-
TGTGCCAGCAGCCGTGTACGGGGAGCGTACGAGCAGTACTTC	CASSRVRGAYEQYF	TRBV28	TRBJ2-7	-	-
TGTGCCAGCAGCTTGGGGGGGGCCCTCGTCGGGGAGCTGTTTTTT	CASSLGGALVGELFF	TRBV7-9	TRBJ2-2	-	-
TGCGCCAGCAGCCAAGTCGCGGAATCCAGCTCCTACGAGCAGTACTTC	CASSQVAESSSYEQYF	TRBV4-3	TRBJ2-7	-	-
TGTGCCAGCAGTTACTCGACGGGACACGGGAATGAAAAACTGTTTTTT	CASSYSTGHGNEKLFF	TRBV6-5	TRBJ1-4	once	-
TGTGCCACCAGCAGTAGTAGGGGACAGGGGAATGAAAAACTGTTTTTT	CATSSSRGQGNEKLFF	TRBV15	TRBJ1-4	-	TRBD1
TGTGCCAGCAGTTTTAGCGGGGGGGCCATCAATGAGCAGTTCTTC	CASSFSGGAINEQFF	TRBV28	TRBJ2-1	-	TRBD2
TGTGCCAGCAGCCCGACAGGACTTTACCAAGAGACCCAGTACTTC	CASSPTGLYQETQYF	TRBV5-4	TRBJ2-5	few	-
TGTGCCAGCAGTGAAGAAGTATGGGACACCCACCGCGCAACTAATGAAAAACTGTTTTTT	CASSEEVWDTHRATNEKLFF	TRBV2	TRBJ1-4	-	-
TGTGCCAGCAGCTCCCAGGACGGGGCAGATACGCAGTATTTT	CASSSQDGADTQYF	TRBV11-2	TRBJ2-3	-	-
TGCGCCAGCAGCTCGACTATCCCAACGGAGACCCAGTACTTC	CASSSTIPTETQYF	TRBV5-1	TRBJ2-5	-	-
TGTGCCAGCTCACCACCCGGACAGGGGGGAGTTAGCAATCAGCCCCAGCATTTT	CASSPPGQGGVSNQPQHF	TRBV18	TRBJ1-5	-	TRBD1
TGTGCCAGCAGCTTAGTACAGGACGAGCAGTACTTC	CASSLVQDEQYF	TRBV7-9	TRBJ2-7	few	-
TGTGCCAGCAGCGTCCCTAGCGGGACCGTACAAGACCCCCTAGATACGCAGTATTTT	CASSVPSGTVQDPLDTQYF	TRBV7-2	TRBJ2-3	-	TRBD2
TGTGCCAGCAGTGCCACAGAGAACACTGAAGCTTTCTTT	CASSATENTEAFF	TRBV6-5	TRBJ1-1	once	-
TGTGCCAGCAGCGTAGAGGGGTCGGGACAGGGTAGAGGAGGCTACACCTTC	CASSVEGSGQGRGGYTF	TRBV9	TRBJ1-2	-	TRBD1
TGTGCCAGCAGTTTAACCGGGGCGGGAGGCCGGGAGACCCAGTACTTC	CASSLTGAGGRETQYF	TRBV28	TRBJ2-5	-	TRBD2
TGTGCCACCAGCAGACCACTCGGGACAGGGGGTATCGGCTACACCTTC	CATSRPLGTGGIGYTF	TRBV15	TRBJ1-2	-	TRBD1
TGTGCCTGGATGGGGCGGAGGGGTCACTACAATGAGCAGTTCTTC	CAWMGRRGHYNEQFF	TRBV30	TRBJ2-1	-	-
TGTGCCAGCAGCGGTCCCGGGACTAGCGGGAGGGGCGTCAATGAGCAGTTCTTC	CASSGPGTSGRGVNEQFF	TRBV7-6	TRBJ2-1	-	TRBD2
TGTGCCAGCAATCTCAGGGGATGTCCTGAAAAACTGTTTTTT	CASNLRGCPEKLFF	TRBV11-3	TRBJ1-4	few	-
TGTGCCAGCAGCTCGGACTTCGCGAACACCGGGGAGCTGTTTTTT	CASSSDFANTGELFF	TRBV11-2	TRBJ2-2	-	-
TGCGCCAGCAGCCCCTCGGGGGGCTACAATGAGCAGTTCTTC	CASSPSGGYNEQFF	TRBV5-1	TRBJ2-1	-	TRBD2
TGTGCCAGCAGCGCGGGGGCCGGGTCTGAGCCCCAGCATTTT	CASSAGAGSEPQHF	TRBV11-2	TRBJ1-5	-	-